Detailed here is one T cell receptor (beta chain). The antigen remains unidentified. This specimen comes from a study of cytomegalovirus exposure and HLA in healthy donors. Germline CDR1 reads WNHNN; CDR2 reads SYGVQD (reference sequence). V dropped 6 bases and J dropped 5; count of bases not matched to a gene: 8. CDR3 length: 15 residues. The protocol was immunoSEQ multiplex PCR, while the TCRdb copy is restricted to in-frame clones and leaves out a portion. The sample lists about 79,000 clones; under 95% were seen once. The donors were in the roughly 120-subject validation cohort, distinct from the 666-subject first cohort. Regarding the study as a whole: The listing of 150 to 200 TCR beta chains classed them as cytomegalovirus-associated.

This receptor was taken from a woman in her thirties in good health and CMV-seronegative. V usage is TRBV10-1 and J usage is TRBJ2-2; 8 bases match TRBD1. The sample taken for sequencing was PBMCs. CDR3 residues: CASRGMRQGTGELFF. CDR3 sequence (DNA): TGCGCCAGCAGGGGGATGAGACAGGGGACCGGGGAGCTGTTTTTT.